This is a list of T cell receptor beta chains from one sample in a study of technical replicates of blood from a few donors. Sequencing was performed with immunoSEQ multiplex PCR; in TCRdb, only in-frame clones are kept and a portion is missing. Among roughly 50,000 clones, about 96% were seen once, and the ten largest hold about 3%. Material for sequencing was PBMCs. The origin of the receptors is a human donor in good health. Some clones in this sample may be carry-over from other donors' samples. CDR3s include the opening cysteine and the closing phenylalanine or tryptophan. The D gene is left open where the match is weak. Size tells how often a clone was seen (once, few, many) or the class of an expanded clone, and some rows leave it out.

>12|-|TRBV6-1|TRBJ1-2|-
CASRRDPGRYTF
TGTGCCAGCCGGAGGGACCCAGGGCGCTACACCTTC
>18|-|TRBV5-6|TRBJ1-1|-
CASSLGAGFPHRDTEAFF
TGTGCCAGCAGCTTGGGTGCAGGGTTCCCTCATCGAGACACTGAAGCTTTCTTT
>17|-|TRBV4-2|TRBJ2-2|-
CASSWNFGGQNTGELFF
TGTGCCAGCAGCTGGAACTTCGGCGGGCAGAACACCGGGGAGCTGTTTTTT
>13|-|TRBV27|TRBJ2-3|-
CASSLSGTDTQYF
TGTGCCAGCAGTTTATCCGGCACAGATACGCAGTATTTT
>14|-|TRBV5-4|TRBJ1-2|-
CASSPVSENYGYTF
TGTGCCAGCAGCCCCGTTTCGGAGAACTATGGCTACACCTTC
>15|-|TRBV2|TRBJ2-1|-
CASIRSLSSYNEQFF
TGTGCCAGCATTAGATCCTTAAGCTCCTACAATGAGCAGTTCTTC
>16|TRBD1|TRBV5-5|TRBJ1-2|once
CASSLAGNRGNYGYTF
TGTGCCAGCAGCTTGGCCGGCAACAGGGGGAACTATGGCTACACCTTC
>17|TRBD2|TRBV7-2|TRBJ2-3|-
CASSLGQTSGGTGTQYF
TGTGCCAGCAGCTTAGGACAGACTAGCGGGGGGACGGGTACGCAGTATTTT
>16|-|TRBV14|TRBJ2-7|-
CASSQSGLALPYEQYF
TGTGCCAGCAGCCAAAGTGGGCTAGCGCTCCCCTACGAGCAGTACTTC
>15|-|TRBV7-9|TRBJ2-7|-
CASSLGGGLPFEQYF
TGTGCCAGCAGCTTAGGGGGCGGATTGCCTTTCGAGCAGTACTTC
>13|TRBD1|TRBV5-1|TRBJ1-2|-
CASSPTGALGYTF
TGCGCCAGCAGCCCGACAGGGGCCTTGGGCTACACCTTC
>14|-|TRBV6-5|TRBJ1-3|-
CASSLARAGNTIYF
TGTGCCAGCAGTTTAGCCAGGGCAGGAAACACCATATATTTT
>14|-|TRBV19|TRBJ2-7|-
CASSIGGMPYEQYF
TGTGCCAGTAGTATAGGCGGGATGCCCTACGAGCAGTACTTC
>16|-|TRBV9|TRBJ2-3|once
CASSVLTAGGADTQYF
TGTGCCAGCAGCGTCTTGACAGCGGGTGGGGCAGATACGCAGTATTTT
>14|-|TRBV7-9|TRBJ1-2|-
CATRGGGSYYGYTF
TGTGCCACCCGGGGCGGGGGGTCCTACTATGGCTACACCTTC
>13|TRBD1|TRBV27|TRBJ1-6|-
CASKFRGNSPLHF
TGTGCCAGCAAGTTCAGGGGGAATTCACCCCTCCACTTT
>15|-|TRBV6-5|TRBJ2-2|-
CASSYSALNTGELFF
TGTGCCAGCAGTTACTCAGCGCTTAACACCGGGGAGCTGTTTTTT
>16|TRBD2|TRBV5-1|TRBJ2-3|-
CASSLQSSGVADTQYF
TGCGCCAGCAGCTTGCAGTCTAGCGGGGTCGCAGATACGCAGTATTTT
>15|TRBD1|TRBV30|TRBJ1-5|-
CAWSTGGRGNQPQHF
TGTGCCTGGAGTACAGGGGGAAGGGGAAATCAGCCCCAGCATTTT
>16|TRBD1|TRBV19|TRBJ1-1|-
CASSIPLFDRGTEAFF
TGTGCCAGTAGTATACCACTCTTCGACAGGGGCACTGAAGCTTTCTTT
>14|TRBD1|TRBV7-2|TRBJ1-2|-
CASSLGTGGQGYTF
TGTGCCAGCAGCTTAGGGACAGGGGGCCAAGGCTACACCTTC
>13|-|TRBV4-3|TRBJ2-7|-
CASSQAISNEQYF
TGCGCCAGCAGCCAAGCAATTAGTAACGAGCAGTACTTC
>15|TRBD1|TRBV6-5|TRBJ1-5|-
CASSYTGQGDQPQHF
TGTGCCAGCAGTTACACGGGACAGGGGGATCAGCCCCAGCATTTT
>13|-|TRBV6-5|TRBJ2-2|-
CASHGTNTGELFF
TGTGCCAGCCACGGGACGAACACCGGGGAGCTGTTTTTT
>16|-|TRBV4-3|TRBJ2-1|-
CASSLIADSPRNEQFF
TGCGCCAGCAGCCTTATAGCGGACTCTCCGAGAAATGAGCAGTTCTTC
>11|-|TRBV30|TRBJ1-3|-
CAWSATNTIYF
TGTGCCTGGAGTGCTACAAACACCATATATTTT
>15|TRBD2|TRBV6-5|TRBJ2-1|-
CASSFTSGRRNEQFF
TGTGCCAGCAGCTTTACTAGCGGGAGAAGGAATGAGCAGTTCTTC
>15|-|TRBV7-9|TRBJ2-3|-
CASSDGLRSTDTQYF
TGTGCCAGCAGCGACGGCTTGAGGAGCACAGATACGCAGTATTTT
>13|TRBD1|TRBV18|TRBJ2-7|-
CASSPGQLYEQYF
TGTGCCAGCTCCCCGGGACAGCTCTACGAGCAGTACTTC
>16|-|TRBV4-2|TRBJ1-1|-
CASSQVSRGSNTEAFF
TGTGCCAGCAGCCAAGTGTCCAGGGGCTCGAACACTGAAGCTTTCTTT
>13|TRBD1|TRBV6-5|TRBJ2-7|-
CASSPKGTDEQYF
TGTGCCAGCAGTCCCAAGGGGACAGACGAGCAGTACTTC
>16|TRBD2|TRBV7-9|TRBJ2-2|-
CASSGSGTSVAGELFF
TGTGCCAGCAGCGGTTCCGGGACTAGCGTAGCCGGGGAGCTGTTTTTT
>14|TRBD1|TRBV13|TRBJ2-2|-
CATSPGQSYGELFF
TGTGCCACCTCTCCGGGACAGAGCTACGGGGAGCTGTTTTTT
>14|TRBD1|TRBV9|TRBJ1-4|-
CASSVGQGREKLFF
TGTGCCAGCAGCGTTGGACAGGGTCGGGAAAAACTGTTTTTT
>14|-|TRBV4-2|TRBJ2-6|once
CASSQAAGANVLTF
TGTGCCAGCAGCCAAGCTGCTGGGGCCAACGTCCTGACTTTC
>15|-|TRBV4-3|TRBJ1-4|-
CASSQDLGRAEKLFF
TGCGCCAGCAGCCAAGATTTAGGCAGGGCTGAAAAACTGTTTTTT
>17|TRBD2|TRBV5-1|TRBJ2-2|few
CASSLKKTGGNTGELFF
TGCGCCAGCAGCTTGAAGAAGACGGGGGGGAACACCGGGGAGCTGTTTTTT
>16|TRBD2|TRBV7-9|TRBJ2-5|-
CASSLPRAGGKETQYF
TGTGCCAGCAGCCTCCCGCGGGCGGGGGGGAAAGAGACCCAGTACTTC
>15|TRBD1|TRBV5-6|TRBJ1-3|-
CASGSNRGSGNTIYF
TGTGCCAGCGGCAGCAACAGGGGCTCTGGAAACACCATATATTTT
>17|TRBD2|TRBV4-2|TRBJ2-5|-
CASSQEPGIAGGETQYF
TGTGCCAGCAGCCAAGAACCGGGGATAGCGGGAGGAGAGACCCAGTACTTC
>17|TRBD1|TRBV2|TRBJ2-2|-
CASSEMGGQGDTGELFF
TGTGCCAGCAGCGAAATGGGGGGACAGGGGGACACCGGGGAGCTGTTTTTT
>13|-|TRBV7-2|TRBJ1-1|-
CASSSQQNTEAFF
TGTGCCAGCAGCTCACAGCAGAACACTGAAGCTTTCTTT
>14|-|TRBV19|TRBJ2-2|-
CASRATGNTGELFF
TGTGCCAGTAGAGCGACAGGGAACACCGGGGAGCTGTTTTTT
>16|-|TRBV5-1|TRBJ2-7|-
CASSLGASGLSYEQYF
TGCGCCAGCAGCTTGGGAGCCAGCGGGCTCTCCTACGAGCAGTACTTC
>14|-|TRBV6-5|TRBJ1-1|-
CASARQGTDTEAFF
TGTGCCAGCGCCCGCCAGGGCACGGACACTGAAGCTTTCTTT
>13|TRBD1|TRBV7-2|TRBJ2-5|-
CASSLGDRETQYF
TGTGCCAGCAGCTTAGGGGACAGAGAGACCCAGTACTTC
>15|TRBD2|TRBV4-3|TRBJ2-5|-
CASSQEPGGRETQYF
TGCGCCAGCAGCCAAGAGCCGGGGGGGAGGGAGACCCAGTACTTC
>16|TRBD2|TRBV4-2|TRBJ2-3|-
CASSPRLAGDTDTQYF
TGTGCCAGCAGCCCCCGTCTAGCGGGGGACACAGATACGCAGTATTTT
>12|TRBD2|TRBV6-5|TRBJ2-7|-
CASTETSGQQYF
TGTGCCAGCACCGAGACTAGCGGACAGCAGTACTTC
>15|TRBD1|TRBV7-3|TRBJ1-2|-
CASSLGTGDDGGYTF
TGTGCCAGCAGCTTAGGAACAGGGGATGACGGTGGCTACACCTTC
>14|TRBD2|TRBV11-1|TRBJ2-3|-
CASTLSGISDTQYF
TGTGCCAGCACCCTTAGCGGGATCTCAGATACGCAGTATTTT
>14|TRBD1|TRBV6-1|TRBJ2-7|once
CASNTGQGTYEQYF
TGTGCCAGCAACACGGGACAGGGTACCTACGAGCAGTACTTC
>14|-|TRBV7-9|TRBJ1-2|-
CASSLEGWVSGYTF
TGTGCCAGCAGCCTGGAGGGGTGGGTCAGTGGCTACACCTTC
>13|-|TRBV4-1|TRBJ2-4|-
CASSQGLWGDQYF
TGCGCCAGCAGCCAAGGCCTGTGGGGGGACCAGTACTTC
>14|-|TRBV13|TRBJ1-2|-
CASSLSSADYGYTF
TGTGCCAGCAGCTTAAGTTCGGCGGACTATGGCTACACCTTC
>17|TRBD1|TRBV25-1|TRBJ2-6|-
CASSEFEGASGANVLTF
TGTGCCAGCAGTGAATTTGAGGGGGCCTCCGGGGCCAACGTCCTGACTTTC
>15|-|TRBV18|TRBJ2-3|-
CASSPYMASTDTQYF
TGTGCCAGCTCACCGTATATGGCAAGCACAGATACGCAGTATTTT
>13|-|TRBV4-3|TRBJ2-1|-
CASSQSPGNEQFF
TGCGCCAGCAGCCAAAGCCCGGGGAATGAGCAGTTCTTC